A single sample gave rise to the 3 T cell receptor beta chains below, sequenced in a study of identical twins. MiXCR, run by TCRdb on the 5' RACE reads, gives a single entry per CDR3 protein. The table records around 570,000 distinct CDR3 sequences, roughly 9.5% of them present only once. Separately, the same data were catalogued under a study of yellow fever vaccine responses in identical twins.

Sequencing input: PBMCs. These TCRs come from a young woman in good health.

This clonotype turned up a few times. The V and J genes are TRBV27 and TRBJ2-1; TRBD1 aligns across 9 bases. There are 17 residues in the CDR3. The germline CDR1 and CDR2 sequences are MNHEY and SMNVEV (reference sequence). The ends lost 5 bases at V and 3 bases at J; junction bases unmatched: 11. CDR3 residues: CASSTLRQGVLYNEQFF. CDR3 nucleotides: TGTGCCAGCAGTACCCTCCGACAGGGGGTGCTCTACAATGAGCAGTTCTTC.

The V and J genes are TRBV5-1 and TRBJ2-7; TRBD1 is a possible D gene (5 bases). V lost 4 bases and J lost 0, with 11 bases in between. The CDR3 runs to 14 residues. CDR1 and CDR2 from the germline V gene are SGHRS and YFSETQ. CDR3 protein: CASSIRASSYEQYF. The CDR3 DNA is TGCGCCAGCAGCATCAGGGCGAGCTCCTACGAGCAGTACTTC. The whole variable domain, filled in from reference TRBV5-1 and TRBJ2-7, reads KAGVTQTPRYLIKTRGQQVTLSCSPISGHRSVSWYQQTPGQGLQFLFEYFSETQRNKGNFPGRFSGRQFSNSRSEMNVSTLELGDSALYLCASSIRASSYEQYFGPGTRLTVT.

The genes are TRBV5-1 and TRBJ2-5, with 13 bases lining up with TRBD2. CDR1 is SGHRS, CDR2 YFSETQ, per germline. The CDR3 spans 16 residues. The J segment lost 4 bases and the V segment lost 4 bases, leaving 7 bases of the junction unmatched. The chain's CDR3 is CASSTRGLAGVETQYF. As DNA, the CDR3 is TGCGCCAGCAGCACCCGAGGACTAGCGGGAGTAGAGACCCAGTACTTC.